A selection of T cell receptor beta chains follows, all from one sample in a study of T-cell reconstitution after alpha-beta-depleted transplantation in children. TCRdb independently ran MiXCR on the PCR reads; one entry per CDR3 protein. The sample lists 600,000 to 700,000 distinct CDR3 sequences, under 15% occurring once. The sample consisted of PBMCs, taken before TCRalphabeta/CD19-depleted stem cell transplant. Receptors were obtained from a girl between 2 and 10 years old with congenital amegakaryocytic thrombocytopenia, due to receive a stem cell transplant. The CDR3 runs from the conserved cysteine through the conserved F or W. The order of the fields is CDR3 length, D gene, V gene, CDR3 protein. A D gene is named only where the DNA matches it firmly.

14 . TRBV5-1 CASSLSGRLNEQFF
15 . TRBV5-5 CASSGLGTVNEKLFF
14 . TRBV5-1 CASSLDPELALQFF
16 . TRBV7-6 CASSLGVAYDQETQYF
14 . TRBV4-1 CASRQEGGYNEQFF
15 . TRBV5-1 CASSFVSTEDTEAFF
14 . TRBV2 CASSVGEGFTEAFF
15 TRBD2 TRBV18 CASSPAKLAGETQYF
13 . TRBV5-1 CASRLQPDEKLFF
15 TRBD1 TRBV7-9 CASSHPLDRVNGYTF
14 . TRBV9 CASSVGWAAYEQYF
15 . TRBV9 CASSPGPGGTDTQYF
13 . TRBV5-1 CASSAQSQETQYF
13 . TRBV5-1 CASSYQGTETQYF
13 TRBD2 TRBV12-3/TRBV12-4 CATNSGRGREQYF
14 TRBD1 TRBV27 CASSHRKGAYGYTF
15 . TRBV27 CASSSPGRGKNIQYF
14 . TRBV4-1 CASSLAITHVEAFF
15 TRBD1 TRBV29-1 CSVKMARQGTYEQYF
16 . TRBV20-1 CSAGEGRGYSYNEQFF
15 TRBD2 TRBV27 CASSLQGLAGGRQYF
15 TRBD2 TRBV11-2 CASSSETSGFYEQYF
14 . TRBV5-1 CASISGPNTGELFF
20 . TRBV28 CASLGSWGSSDTNSNQPQHF
13 TRBD2 TRBV15 CATAGELFNEQFF
16 . TRBV5-1 CASSLVRGMSNQPQHF
14 TRBD1 TRBV27 CASSLWDSNSPLHF
15 . TRBV5-1 CASSDWEQFQYEQYF
13 TRBD1 TRBV12-3/TRBV12-4 CASSPGQLETQYF
12 . TRBV7-8 CASSSRGGEQYF
14 . TRBV7-9 CASSPRGYDTEAFF
15 TRBD2 TRBV27 CASSLSAGGDNEQFF
13 . TRBV20-1 CSAEGVSYNEQFF
15 . TRBV5-1 CASRKGEAGANVLTF
16 TRBD1 TRBV28 CASSLIPGTGVYEQYF
15 TRBD2 TRBV12-3/TRBV12-4 CASTWGTSGSYEQYF
16 . TRBV12-3/TRBV12-4 CASSLALSVPTYEQYF
16 TRBD2 TRBV20-1 CSARDRSGKMYNEQFF
17 TRBD2 TRBV24-1 CATSDDPTSGSYNEQFF
13 . TRBV28 CASSARVNNEQFF
14 . TRBV6-6 CASSSGPAGETQYF